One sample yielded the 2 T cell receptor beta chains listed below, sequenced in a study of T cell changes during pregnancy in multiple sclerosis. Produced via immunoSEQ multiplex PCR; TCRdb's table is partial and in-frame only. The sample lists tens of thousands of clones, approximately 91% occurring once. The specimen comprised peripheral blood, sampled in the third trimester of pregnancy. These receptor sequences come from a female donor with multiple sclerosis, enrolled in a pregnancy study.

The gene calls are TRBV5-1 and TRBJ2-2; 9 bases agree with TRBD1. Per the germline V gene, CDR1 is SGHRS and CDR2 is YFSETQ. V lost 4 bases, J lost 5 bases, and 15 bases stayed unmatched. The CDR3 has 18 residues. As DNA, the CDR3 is TGCGCCAGCAGCCCACAATACTCGGGACAGGGAGGAACCGGGGAGCTGTTTTTT. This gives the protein CASSPQYSGQGGTGELFF.

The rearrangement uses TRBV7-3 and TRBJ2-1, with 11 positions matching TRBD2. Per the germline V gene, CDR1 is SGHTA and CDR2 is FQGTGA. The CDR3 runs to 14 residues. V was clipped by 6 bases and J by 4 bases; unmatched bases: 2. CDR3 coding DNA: TGTGCCAGCAGGATAGCGGGGGGGTACAATGAGCAGTTCTTC. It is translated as CASRIAGGYNEQFF.